This entry describes one T cell receptor (beta chain). Its cognate antigen is unknown. From germline, CDR1 is SGHNT and CDR2 YYREEE (reference sequence). The V gene end was trimmed by 4 bases and the J gene end by 6 bases; junction bases not matched to a gene: 12. The CDR3 loop spans 16 amino acids. Amplification used 60 Vbeta primers and 13 Jbeta primers. Sequenced by immunoSEQ multiplex PCR; TCRdb stores in-frame clones only, minus some. The top ten clones hold roughly 0.63% of a sample with about 90,000 clones, around 78% of them seen once. This entry is derived from a study of cytomegalovirus exposure and HLA in healthy donors. Broader study findings: A likely sequencing artifact accounted for one observed cluster of highly shared sequence variants. Donor immune exposure was known only as CMV serostatus. An assumption of roughly uniform sequencing depth across donors underlay the presence/absence analyses.

The chain uses TRBV5-4 and TRBJ1-4; 7 bases map to TRBD1. This TCR came from a man aged 30 to 39 in good health and CMV-seronegative. Sequenced material: PBMCs. This chain's CDR3 is CASSQSRGTADEKLFF. For the CDR3, the DNA is TGTGCCAGCAGCCAAAGTAGGGGGACAGCTGATGAAAAACTGTTTTTT.